The rows below give T cell receptor beta chains drawn from one sample of a study of brain T cells in children with intractable seizures. This table comes from immunoSEQ multiplex PCR, and its TCRdb copy is limited to in-frame clones, with some not included. The table lists approximately 77,000 clones, 90% to 95% of them singletons. The sample in question was peripheral blood, obtained at surgery. The receptors were gathered from a boy less than two years old with tuberous sclerosis and intractable seizures. Both conserved end residues are part of each CDR3. A D gene is named only where the DNA matches it firmly.

TRBJ2-7 TRBV30 - CACRPPIAVYSYEQYF
TRBJ2-1 TRBV6-5 - CASSYFPRGDEQFF
TRBJ1-3 TRBV30 - CAWSARGGNTIYF
TRBJ1-1 TRBV11-2 - CASSLEGDLNTEAFF
TRBJ1-2 TRBV29-1 TRBD1 CSGGTGEGYTF
TRBJ1-5 TRBV6-5 - CASRQGNNQPQHF
TRBJ2-2 TRBV5-1 TRBD1 CASSVTGVFSGNTGELFF
TRBJ2-7 TRBV7-9 TRBD1 CASSVSGTEDTPYEQYF
TRBJ2-4 TRBV19 - CASSVGGLAKNIQYF
TRBJ1-2 TRBV30 TRBD1 CAWSIGQGRIARGYTF
TRBJ2-5 TRBV7-9 - CASSLYSEIWETQYF
TRBJ2-1 TRBV7-9 - CASSPRLLQNEQFF
TRBJ1-2 TRBV5-8 - CASSLRGWGRASHANYGYTF
TRBJ1-1 TRBV19 TRBD1 CASSIGGGTGPNTEAFF
TRBJ1-1 TRBV19 - CASSQGGEAFF
TRBJ2-7 TRBV4-1 - CASSQVTAETYEQYF
TRBJ1-2 TRBV12-2 - CASRLASSGSRETGGYTF
TRBJ2-7 TRBV14 - CASSQAYEQYF
TRBJ1-2 TRBV3-1/TRBV3-2 - CASSQDIAYGYTF
TRBJ2-1 TRBV9 - CASSVGDSNEQFF
TRBJ2-3 TRBV12-5 - CASGPSGLSTDTQYF
TRBJ2-7 TRBV3-1/TRBV3-2 - CASSQDLGDEQYF
TRBJ1-4 TRBV27 - CASSPRTVNEKLFF
TRBJ2-3 TRBV7-9 - CASRTPAYRRTDTQYF
TRBJ2-7 TRBV21-1 - CASSTLRAFGGRKLLEQYF
TRBJ1-1 TRBV5-4 - CASNGGEIRTEAFF
TRBJ2-5 TRBV30 - CAWSALRRETQYF
TRBJ2-1 TRBV7-2 - CTSNEVEEQFF
TRBJ1-1 TRBV7-9 - CASSGGILGPNNTEAFF
TRBJ2-7 TRBV6-5 TRBD1 CASTNSGTGRYEQYF
TRBJ1-1 TRBV6-5 - CASSSDVNTEAFF
TRBJ2-5 TRBV7-2 TRBD2 CASSLARIAGGARETQYF
TRBJ1-4 TRBV10-3 - CAISEGAPEDEKLFF
TRBJ1-6 TRBV4-2 TRBD1 CASSQDFSGTGAWNSPLHF
TRBJ2-3 TRBV6-4 - CASSVDSGPTDTQYF
TRBJ1-1 TRBV5-1 TRBD1 CASSSYRGDTEAFF
TRBJ2-5 TRBV19 - CASSIVKGEWETQYF
TRBJ2-7 TRBV6-5 - CASTNGHLDYEQYF
TRBJ1-1 TRBV7-9 - CASSLGGDTEAFF
TRBJ1-2 TRBV16 TRBD1 CASSPGTARYGYTF
TRBJ1-2 TRBV6-5 - CANGRWGGLDYGYTF
TRBJ1-4 TRBV28 TRBD1 CASSPRTGTNEKLFF
TRBJ2-1 TRBV6-5 - CASSYGGGPYNEQFF
TRBJ2-7 TRBV28 TRBD1 CASSLDRGQTYEQYF
TRBJ2-6 TRBV30 - CAWSLGWSSGANVLTF
TRBJ2-1 TRBV5-4 - CASSLVASYNEQFF